The 18 T cell receptor beta chains reported below all come from one sample, sequenced in a study of blood T cell repertoires in COVID-19. Only in-frame clones appear in the TCRdb table, and some are missing; sequencing was by immunoSEQ multiplex PCR. The sample lists hundreds of thousands of clones; 80% to 90% were seen once. Sequencing was done on a sample of PBMCs or T cells enriched from blood (not recorded which). The receptors were sampled from a young man who had recovered from COVID-19.

The chain has TRBV29-1 and TRBJ1-2, with 7 positions matching TRBD1. Germline V gene sequence: CDR1 SQVTM, CDR2 ANQGSEA. Trimming at V came to 7 bases and at J to 8 bases, leaving 10 bases not matched to a gene. CDR3 length: 12 amino acids. The CDR3 sequence is CSGGTETVGYTF. The CDR3 DNA follows: TGCAGCGGGGGGACAGAAACCGTCGGCTACACCTTC.

V usage is TRBV11-2 and J usage is TRBJ2-1; 11 bases align to TRBD2. V was pared by 0 bases and J by 4 bases, with 5 bases of the junction left unmatched. There are 17 residues in the CDR3. The germline V gene has CDR1 SGHAT and CDR2 FQNNGV. CDR3 protein: CASSLDMTSGVYNEQFF. CDR3 in DNA: TGTGCCAGCAGCTTAGATATGACTAGCGGGGTATACAATGAGCAGTTCTTC.

The chain carries TRBV15 and TRBJ2-3, with 10 bases that match TRBD2. Germline V gene lookup returns CDR1 LNHNV and CDR2 YYDKDF (reference sequence). The CDR3 spans 17 residues. The junction had 10 bases not matched to a gene; V was cut back by 1 base and J by 6 bases. CDR3 loop: CATSRVLAGGRRDTQYF. For the CDR3, the DNA is TGTGCCACCAGCAGAGTTTTAGCGGGGGGACGTCGGGATACGCAGTATTTT. The complete variable domain, with remaining parts taken from reference TRBV15 and TRBJ2-3, reads DAMVIQNPRYQVTQFGKPVTLSCSQTLNHNVMYWYQQKSSQAPKLLFHYYDKDFNNEADTPDNFQSRRPNTSFCFLDIRSPGLGDTAMYLCATSRVLAGGRRDTQYFGPGTRLTVL.

V and J are TRBV2 and TRBJ2-5; TRBD2 agrees at 7 bases. The CDR3 totals 15 residues. CDR1 and CDR2 from the germline V gene are SNHLY and FYNNEI. V lost 3 bases and J lost 3; bases outside the gene matches: 7. The CDR3 DNA reads TGTGCCAGCAGTGACCAGCGGGATGGGAAAGAGACCCAGTACTTC. It yields the protein CASSDQRDGKETQYF.

This clone has more than one count but fewer than ten. V gene TRBV28 combines with J gene TRBJ1-4; perhaps TRBD1 as D (6 bases). Trimming took 7 bases from V and 5 from J, leaving 20 bases between them. Germline loops: CDR1 MDHEN, CDR2 SYDVKM. The CDR3 has 16 amino acids. The CDR3 here is CASNGQSRIINEKLFF. As DNA, the CDR3 is TGTGCCAGCAACGGACAGTCGAGGATTATAAATGAAAAACTGTTTTTT.

The V gene is TRBV10-3, the J gene TRBJ2-7; 8 bases are a match to TRBD1. Unmatched junction bases numbered 5, after V lost 10 bases and J lost 3 bases. The length of the CDR3 is 12 residues. Germline V CDR1 and CDR2: ENHRY, SYGVKD. Written as DNA, the CDR3 is TGTGCCACCGTGGGACAGGACTACGAGCAGTACTTC. This translates into CATVGQDYEQYF.

The J gene is TRBJ1-5, the V gene TRBV28, with 7 bases identical to TRBD1. This CDR3 region has 19 residues. V trimming: 3 bases; J trimming: 0 bases; junction bases outside the gene matches: 14. In germline, CDR1 is MDHEN, CDR2 SYDVKM. The CDR3 region is CASSFELRTGVYSNQPQHF. CDR3 DNA sequence: TGTGCCAGCAGTTTTGAGTTAAGGACAGGAGTATATAGCAATCAGCCCCAGCATTTT.

The chain couples TRBV28 to TRBJ1-1, with D possibly TRBD1 on 5 matching bases. Germline V CDR1 and CDR2: MDHEN, SYDVKM. CDR3 length equals 16 residues. The V and J ends lost 5 bases and 2 bases respectively, with 18 bases between them. CDR3 nucleotide sequence: TGTGCCAGCAGTCTAGATCGGGACGGGGGAAACACTGAAGCTTTCTTT. Translation: CASSLDRDGGNTEAFF.

V is TRBV5-4 and J is TRBJ2-7, with TRBD1 identical over 11 bases. V dropped 4 bases and J dropped 4; count of bases not matched to a gene: 4. Germline V gene data show CDR1 as SGHNT and CDR2 as YYREEE (reference sequence). This CDR3 spans 14 amino acids. The CDR3 DNA is TGTGCCAGCAGCCACCGGGACAGGGGGTACGAGCAGTACTTC. Its protein product is CASSHRDRGYEQYF.

This chain joins TRBV18 and TRBJ2-7, with TRBD2 matching 8 bases. V lost 6 bases and J lost 5; bases outside the gene matches: 9. Germline V lookup: CDR1 KGHSH, CDR2 LQKENI. This CDR3 is 14 amino acids long. CDR3 in amino acids: CASSLQRESDEQYF. CDR3 coding DNA: TGTGCCAGCTCCCTCCAGCGGGAGTCTGACGAGCAGTACTTC. The variable domain in full, with the rest retrieved from reference TRBV18 and TRBJ2-7, is NAGVMQNPRHLVRRRGQEARLRCSPMKGHSHVYWYRQLPEEGLKFMVYLQKENIIDESGMPKERFSAEFPKEGPSILRIQQVVRGDSAAYFCASSLQRESDEQYFGPGTRLTVT.

CDR3 in amino acids: CAWSRDSLSGANVLTF. CDR3 sequence (DNA): TGTGCCTGGAGTAGGGACAGCCTGTCAGGGGCCAACGTCCTGACTTTC. The genes are TRBV30 and TRBJ2-6; 7 bases are a match to TRBD1. The CDR3 is made up of 16 amino acids. With 2 bases clipped from V and 4 bases from J, the junction kept 8 bases outside the gene matches. Per germline, CDR1 GTSNPN and CDR2 SVGIG (reference sequence).

This clone appeared a single time. The rearrangement joins TRBV3-1 (or the pseudogene TRBV3-2) to TRBJ1-1, with 12 bases matching TRBD1. The germline V gene encodes CDR1 LGHDT and CDR2 YNNKEL (reference sequence). There are 17 residues in the CDR3. V trimming: 4 bases; J trimming: 0 bases; junction bases outside the gene matches: 6. The CDR3 sequence: CASSPRDRGRMNTEAFF. CDR3 sequence (DNA): TGTGCCAGCAGCCCCCGGGACAGGGGGCGGATGAACACTGAAGCTTTCTTT.

V usage is TRBV29-1 and J usage is TRBJ2-1; a weak D match, TRBD1 (5 bases). Trimming cost V 2 bases and J 2 bases, with 7 bases left between them. The CDR3 runs to 13 residues. The V gene's germline CDR1 is SQVTM and CDR2 ANQGSEA. The CDR3 loop is CSVEKDTYNEQFF. CDR3 sequence (DNA): TGCAGCGTTGAAAAGGACACCTACAATGAGCAGTTCTTC.

The chain links TRBV6-5 to TRBJ2-7, with TRBD1 identical over 8 bases. The CDR3 has 14 amino acids. Per germline, CDR1 MNHEY and CDR2 SVGAGI. V was pared by 4 bases and J by 0 bases, with 2 bases of the junction left unmatched. The CDR3 nucleotides are TGTGCCAGCAGTTGGACAGGGCGCTCCTACGAGCAGTACTTC. Protein product: CASSWTGRSYEQYF.

The CDR3 is CASSSRLGEGRYTF. The CDR3 DNA is TGTGCCAGCAGCTCCCGTCTGGGGGAGGGTCGCTACACCTTC. The J gene is TRBJ1-2, the V gene TRBV7-2; D possibly corresponds to TRBD1 (5 bases). In germline, CDR1 is SGHTA, CDR2 FQGNSA. Trimming removed 4 bases from V and 9 bases from J, with 18 bases in between. CDR3 length equals 14 residues.

The rearrangement joins TRBV6-5 to TRBJ2-1, with D perhaps matching TRBD2 (6 bases). The V end lost 0 bases, the J end lost 9 bases, and 6 bases lay between the germline ends. This CDR3 is built from 12 residues. The germline gives CDR1 MNHEY, CDR2 SVGAGI. In nucleotides, the CDR3 is TGTGCCAGCAGTTACTCCGGGGGTGAGCAGTTCTTC. Protein product: CASSYSGGEQFF.

At least ten counts were recorded for this clone. This chain links TRBV29-1 with TRBJ2-1, with 9 bases aligning to TRBD2. CDR1 is SQVTM and CDR2 is ANQGSEA in the germline V gene. V trimming: 8 bases; J trimming: 3 bases; junction bases outside the gene matches: 11. This CDR3 spans 15 amino acids. This CDR3 is CSSPGAGGHYNEQFF. In DNA form, the CDR3 reads TGCAGCTCCCCGGGGGCGGGAGGGCACTACAATGAGCAGTTCTTC.

The chain links TRBV7-8 to TRBJ1-5; no firm D call. This CDR3 has 21 residues. Germline V gene data show CDR1 as SGHVS and CDR2 as FQNEAQ. The V and J ends lost 0 bases and 2 bases respectively, with 26 bases between them. This CDR3 reads CASSLAPSHPPLGVGNQPQHF. The DNA for the CDR3 is TGTGCCAGCAGCTTAGCCCCATCACACCCCCCCCTCGGGGTTGGCAATCAGCCCCAGCATTTT.